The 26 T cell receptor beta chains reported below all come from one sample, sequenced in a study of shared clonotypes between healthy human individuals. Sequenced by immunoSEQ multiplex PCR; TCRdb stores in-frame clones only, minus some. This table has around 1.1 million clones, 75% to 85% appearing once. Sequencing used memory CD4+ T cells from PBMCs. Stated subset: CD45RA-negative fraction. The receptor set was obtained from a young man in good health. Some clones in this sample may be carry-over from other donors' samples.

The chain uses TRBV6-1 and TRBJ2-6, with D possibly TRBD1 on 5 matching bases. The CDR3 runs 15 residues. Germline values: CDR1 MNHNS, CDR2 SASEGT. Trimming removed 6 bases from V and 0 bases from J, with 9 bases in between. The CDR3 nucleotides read TGTGCCAGCAGCAGGGCTCCCTCTGGGGCCAACGTCCTGACTTTC. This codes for CASSRAPSGANVLTF.

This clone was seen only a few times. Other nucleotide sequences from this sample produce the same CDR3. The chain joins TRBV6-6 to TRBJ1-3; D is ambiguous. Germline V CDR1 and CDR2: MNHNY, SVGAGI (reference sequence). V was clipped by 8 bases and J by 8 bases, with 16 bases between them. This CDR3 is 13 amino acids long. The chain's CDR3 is CASGQTTGDTIYF. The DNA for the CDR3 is TGTGCCAGCGGCCAAACGACCGGGGACACCATATATTTT.

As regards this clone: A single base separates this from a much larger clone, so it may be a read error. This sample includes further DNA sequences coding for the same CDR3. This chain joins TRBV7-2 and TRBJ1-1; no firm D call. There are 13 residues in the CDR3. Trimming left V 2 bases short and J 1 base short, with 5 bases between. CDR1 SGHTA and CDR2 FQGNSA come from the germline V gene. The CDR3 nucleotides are TGTGCCAGCAGCTTACAACCGAACACTGAAGCTTTCTTT. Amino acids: CASSLQPNTEAFF.

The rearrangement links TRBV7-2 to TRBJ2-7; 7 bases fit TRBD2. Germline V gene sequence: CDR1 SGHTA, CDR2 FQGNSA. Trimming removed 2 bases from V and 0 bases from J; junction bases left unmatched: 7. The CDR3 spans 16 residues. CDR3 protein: CASSLFGGGLSYEQYF. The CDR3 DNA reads TGTGCCAGCAGCTTATTCGGCGGGGGTCTCTCCTACGAGCAGTACTTC.

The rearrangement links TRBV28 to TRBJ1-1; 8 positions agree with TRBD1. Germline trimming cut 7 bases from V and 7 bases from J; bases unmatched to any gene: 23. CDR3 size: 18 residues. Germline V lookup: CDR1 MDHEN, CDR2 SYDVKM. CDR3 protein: CASISNRDRSARRVEAFF. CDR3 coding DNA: TGTGCCAGCATCTCAAACCGGGACAGGTCGGCCCGCAGAGTTGAAGCTTTCTTT.

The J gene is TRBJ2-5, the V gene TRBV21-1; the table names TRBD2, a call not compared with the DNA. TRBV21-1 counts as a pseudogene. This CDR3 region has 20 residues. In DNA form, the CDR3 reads TGTGCCAGCAGCAACAGCGGCAGGGGGCCGACTAGCGGAGCCCAAGAGACCCAGTACTTC. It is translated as CASSNSGRGPTSGAQETQYF.

CDR3 region: CASSYRDSNYGYTF. The CDR3 bases are TGTGCCAGCAGTTACAGGGACAGCAACTATGGCTACACCTTC. The chain recombines TRBV6-6 with TRBJ1-2, with TRBD1 identical over 7 bases. The V gene end was trimmed by 2 bases and the J gene end by 2 bases; junction bases not matched to a gene: 2. This CDR3 region has 14 residues. Germline CDR1 MNHNY, CDR2 SVGAGI (reference sequence).

CDR3 sequence: CASSLVGGRREQYF. The CDR3 DNA reads as TGTGCCAGCAGCTTAGTAGGCGGGAGGAGGGAGCAGTACTTC. The chain couples TRBV7-8 to TRBJ2-7, with 8 bases that match TRBD2. The CDR3 spans 14 residues. V dropped 1 base and J dropped 7; count of bases not matched to a gene: 6. Germline V gene lookup returns CDR1 SGHVS and CDR2 FQNEAQ.

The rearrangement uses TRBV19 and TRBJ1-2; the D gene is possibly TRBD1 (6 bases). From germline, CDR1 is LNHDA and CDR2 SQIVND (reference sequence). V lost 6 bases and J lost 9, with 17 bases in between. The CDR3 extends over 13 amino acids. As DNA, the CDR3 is TGTGCCAGTAGGATCGACAGGTACGATAGCTACACCTTC. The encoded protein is CASRIDRYDSYTF.

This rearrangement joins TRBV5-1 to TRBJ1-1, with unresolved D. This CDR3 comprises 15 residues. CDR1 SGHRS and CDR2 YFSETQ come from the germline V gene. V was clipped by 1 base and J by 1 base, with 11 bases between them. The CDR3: CASSLLGVSNTEAFF. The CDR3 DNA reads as TGCGCCAGCAGCTTGTTAGGCGTTTCGAACACTGAAGCTTTCTTT.

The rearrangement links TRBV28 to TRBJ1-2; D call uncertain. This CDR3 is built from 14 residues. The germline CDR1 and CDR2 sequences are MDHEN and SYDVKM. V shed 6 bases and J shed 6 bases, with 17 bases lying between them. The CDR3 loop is CASSSYNREHGYTF. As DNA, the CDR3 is TGTGCCAGCAGCTCTTATAACCGGGAACATGGCTACACCTTC.

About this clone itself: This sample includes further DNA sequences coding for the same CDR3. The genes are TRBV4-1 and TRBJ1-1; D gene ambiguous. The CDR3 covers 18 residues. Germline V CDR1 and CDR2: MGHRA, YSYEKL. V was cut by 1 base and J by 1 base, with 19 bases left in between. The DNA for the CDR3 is TGCGCCAGCAGCCAAGGATCGCTAAGGACGGGGAGGAACACTGAAGCTTTCTTT. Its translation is CASSQGSLRTGRNTEAFF.

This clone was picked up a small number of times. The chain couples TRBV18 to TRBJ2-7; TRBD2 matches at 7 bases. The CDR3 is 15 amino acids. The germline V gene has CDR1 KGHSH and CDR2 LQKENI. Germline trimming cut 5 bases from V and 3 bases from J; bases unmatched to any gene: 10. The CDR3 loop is CASSSGPGGYYEQYF. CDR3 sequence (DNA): TGTGCCAGCTCATCGGGACCGGGGGGTTACTACGAGCAGTACTTC.

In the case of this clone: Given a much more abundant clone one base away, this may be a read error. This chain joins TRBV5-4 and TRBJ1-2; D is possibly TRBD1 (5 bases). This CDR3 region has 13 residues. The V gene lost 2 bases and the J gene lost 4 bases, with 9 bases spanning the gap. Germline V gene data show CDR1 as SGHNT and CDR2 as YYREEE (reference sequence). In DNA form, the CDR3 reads TGTGCCAGCAGCTTCAGGGAGGGCTATGGCTACACCTTC. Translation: CASSFREGYGYTF. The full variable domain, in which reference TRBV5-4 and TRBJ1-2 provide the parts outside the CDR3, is ETGVTQSPTHLIKTRGQQVTLRCSSQSGHNTVSWYQQALGQGPQFIFQYYREEENGRGNFPPRFSGLQFPNYSSELNVNALELDDSALYLCASSFREGYGYTFGSGTRLTVV.

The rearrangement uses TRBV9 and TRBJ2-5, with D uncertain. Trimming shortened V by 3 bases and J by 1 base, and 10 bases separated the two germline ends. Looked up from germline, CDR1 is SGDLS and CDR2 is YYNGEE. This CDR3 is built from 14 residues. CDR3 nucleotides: TGTGCCAGCAGCGCCCAGCTCGCCCAAGAGACCCAGTACTTC. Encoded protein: CASSAQLAQETQYF.

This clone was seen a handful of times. The CDR3 spells CASRPTGNSYEQYF. DNA of the CDR3: TGCGCCAGCCGCCCGACGGGGAATAGCTACGAGCAGTACTTC. This rearrangement joins TRBV5-1 to TRBJ2-7; a weak D match, TRBD2 (5 bases). The CDR3 loop spans 14 amino acids. Germline CDR1 is SGHRS and CDR2 is YFSETQ. V lost 7 bases, J lost 3 bases, and 17 bases lay in between. Complete variable domain (other parts from reference TRBV5-1 and TRBJ2-7): KAGVTQTPRYLIKTRGQQVTLSCSPISGHRSVSWYQQTPGQGLQFLFEYFSETQRNKGNFPGRFSGRQFSNSRSEMNVSTLELGDSALYLCASRPTGNSYEQYFGPGTRLTVT.

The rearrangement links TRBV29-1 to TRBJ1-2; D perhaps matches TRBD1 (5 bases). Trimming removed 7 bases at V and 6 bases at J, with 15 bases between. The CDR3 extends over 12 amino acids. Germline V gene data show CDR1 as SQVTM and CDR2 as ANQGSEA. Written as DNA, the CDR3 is TGCAGCGCCCAGGAGGGGTTGAATGGCTACACCTTC. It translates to CSAQEGLNGYTF.

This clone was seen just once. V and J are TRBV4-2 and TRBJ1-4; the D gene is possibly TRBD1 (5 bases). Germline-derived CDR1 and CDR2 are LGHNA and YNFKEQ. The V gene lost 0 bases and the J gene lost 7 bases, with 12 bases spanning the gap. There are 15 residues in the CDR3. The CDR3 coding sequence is TGTGCCAGCAGCCAAGATGCGAGGGGCAGTGAAAAACTGTTTTTT. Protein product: CASSQDARGSEKLFF.

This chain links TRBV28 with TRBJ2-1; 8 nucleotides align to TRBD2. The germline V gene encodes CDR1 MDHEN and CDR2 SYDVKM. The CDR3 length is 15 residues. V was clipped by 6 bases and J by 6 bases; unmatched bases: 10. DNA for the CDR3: TGTGCCAGCAGCTCCCCGGGACTAGGGTCCAATGAGCAGTTCTTC. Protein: CASSSPGLGSNEQFF. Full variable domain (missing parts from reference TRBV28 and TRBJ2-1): DVKVTQSSRYLVKRTGEKVFLECVQDMDHENMFWYRQDPGLGLRLIYFSYDVKMKEKGDIPEGYSVSREKKERFSLILESASTNQTSMYLCASSSPGLGSNEQFFGPGTRLTVL.

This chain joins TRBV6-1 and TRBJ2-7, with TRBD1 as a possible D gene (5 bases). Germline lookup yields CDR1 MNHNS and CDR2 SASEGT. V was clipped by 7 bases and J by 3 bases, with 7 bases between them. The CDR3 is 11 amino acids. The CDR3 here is CASTRVYEQYF. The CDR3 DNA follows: TGTGCCAGCACCAGGGTCTACGAGCAGTACTTC.

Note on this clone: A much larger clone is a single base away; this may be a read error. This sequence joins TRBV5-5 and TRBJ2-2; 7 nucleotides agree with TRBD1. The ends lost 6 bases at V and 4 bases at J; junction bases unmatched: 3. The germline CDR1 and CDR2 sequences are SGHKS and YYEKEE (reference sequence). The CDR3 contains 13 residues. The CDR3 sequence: CASNNRGTGELFF. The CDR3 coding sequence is TGTGCCAGCAATAACAGGGGCACCGGGGAGCTGTTTTTT.

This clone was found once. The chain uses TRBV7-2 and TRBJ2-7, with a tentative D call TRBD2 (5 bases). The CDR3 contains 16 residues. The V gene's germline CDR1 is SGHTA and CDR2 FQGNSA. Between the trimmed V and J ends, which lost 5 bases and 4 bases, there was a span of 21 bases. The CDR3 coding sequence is TGTGCCAGCAGCCTAAGCGTCCGGGATCCATTTTACGAGCAGTACTTC. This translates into CASSLSVRDPFYEQYF.

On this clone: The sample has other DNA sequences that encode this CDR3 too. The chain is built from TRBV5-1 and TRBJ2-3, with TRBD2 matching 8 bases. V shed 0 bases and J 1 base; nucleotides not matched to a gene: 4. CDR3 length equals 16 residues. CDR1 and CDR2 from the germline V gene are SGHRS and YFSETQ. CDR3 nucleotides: TGCGCCAGCAGCTTGGCGGGAGGGCCGGGCACAGATACGCAGTATTTT. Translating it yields CASSLAGGPGTDTQYF.

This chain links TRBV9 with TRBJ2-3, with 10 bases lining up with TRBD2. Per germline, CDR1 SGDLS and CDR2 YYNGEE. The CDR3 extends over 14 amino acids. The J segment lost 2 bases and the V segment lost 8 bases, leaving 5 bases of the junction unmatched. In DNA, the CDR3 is TGTGCCAGTTCTAGCGGGAGCGTCACAGATACGCAGTATTTT. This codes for CASSSGSVTDTQYF.

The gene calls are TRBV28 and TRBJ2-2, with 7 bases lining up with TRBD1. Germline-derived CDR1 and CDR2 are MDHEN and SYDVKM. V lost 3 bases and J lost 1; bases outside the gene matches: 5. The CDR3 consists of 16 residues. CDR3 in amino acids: CASSLAYRGNTGELFF. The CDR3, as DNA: TGTGCCAGCAGTTTGGCCTACAGGGGGAACACCGGGGAGCTGTTTTTT.

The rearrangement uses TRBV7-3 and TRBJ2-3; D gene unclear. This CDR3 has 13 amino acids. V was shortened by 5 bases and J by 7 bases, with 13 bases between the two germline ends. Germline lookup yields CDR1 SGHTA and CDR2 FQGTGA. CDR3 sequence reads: CASSSQPGNTQYF. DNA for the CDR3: TGTGCCAGCAGCAGCCAGCCAGGCAATACGCAGTATTTT.